This entry concerns a single TCR beta chain. The sample comes from a study of Ad26.COV2.S vaccination and SARS-CoV-2 variants. Assay: immunoSEQ multiplex PCR; the TCRdb copy retains only in-frame clones and omits some. The sample has about 280,000 clones; about 89% are singletons. Described treatment: over 15 received Ad26.COV2.S at low or high dose, single or two shots; roughly five received placebo; per-sample allocation not given. Specimen acquisition occurred on day 63 following the initial vaccine or placebo injection. The junction had 9 bases not matched to a gene; V was cut back by 7 bases and J by 6 bases. The CDR3 is made up of 14 amino acids. Germline CDR1 is MNHEY and CDR2 is SVGAGI.

The genes are TRBV6-5 and TRBJ2-7, with 10 bases aligning to TRBD2. The receptor was isolated from a person between 18 and 65 years old who received the Ad26.COV2.S COVID-19 vaccine or a placebo. The source was peripheral blood, collected in a trial of Ad26.COV2.S vaccine versus placebo. This CDR3 reads CASTNSGRIPEQYF. CDR3 nucleotide sequence: TGTGCCAGCACCAATAGCGGGAGGATTCCCGAGCAGTACTTC.